This is a list of T cell receptor beta chains from one sample in a study of blood T cells in healthy people across ages. TCRdb redid the calling of the 5' RACE reads with MiXCR, one entry per CDR3 protein. The sample has about 630,000 distinct CDR3 sequences, roughly 20% seen once; the top ten hold roughly 3.6%. Sequenced: blood. The receptor set was obtained from a man between 65 and 85 years old in good health. CDR3s include the opening cysteine and the closing phenylalanine or tryptophan. The D gene is left open where the match is weak. A clone size is listed for some rows: how often the clone was seen (once, few, many), or a class if it is expanded.

>TRBV4-3|TRBJ2-1|many|TRBD2
TGCGCCAGCAGCCAAGATTTTCGGGAGGGCCTTTACAATGAGCAGTTCTTC
CASSQDFREGLYNEQFF
>TRBV3-1|TRBJ2-1|few|NA
TGTGCCAGCAGCCAAGATAGTGGGAGGTATGAGCAGTTCTTC
CASSQDSGRYEQFF
>TRBV3-1|TRBJ2-6|NA|NA
TGTGCCAGCAGCCACGATGGGCGCTCTGGGGCCAACGTCCTGACTTTC
CASSHDGRSGANVLTF
>TRBV4-1|TRBJ1-4|NA|TRBD1
TGCGCCAGCAGCCCGATACAGGGGGAAGACGAAAAACTGTTTTTT
CASSPIQGEDEKLFF
>TRBV18|TRBJ2-5|few|NA
TGTGCCAGCTCACCTCTCCAAGACTCCCAAGAGACCCAGTACTTC
CASSPLQDSQETQYF
>TRBV20-1|TRBJ2-4|NA|TRBD2
TGCAGTGCTAGAGATTTGACGGGAGGGCCCAGGCAGTACTTC
CSARDLTGGPRQYF
>TRBV5-1|TRBJ2-2|few|TRBD2
TGCGCCAGCAGCTTTCTAGCGGAGGTGAACACCGGGGAGCTGTTTTTT
CASSFLAEVNTGELFF
>TRBV7-9|TRBJ2-3|few|TRBD1
TGTGCCAGCAGCTGGGGACAGGGGGCGGGTGATACGCAGTATTTT
CASSWGQGAGDTQYF
>TRBV28|TRBJ1-5|NA|TRBD1
TGTGCCAGCAGTCCCCGGACAGGGGCTCAGCCCCAGCATTTT
CASSPRTGAQPQHF
>TRBV25-1|TRBJ2-7|NA|TRBD1
TGTGCCAGCAGTGAATCCCCGGGACAGGGCTACGAGCAGTACTTC
CASSESPGQGYEQYF
>TRBV5-1|TRBJ2-7|NA|NA
TGCGCCAGCAGCTTGAGTGGGGACCCCTACGAGCAGTACTTC
CASSLSGDPYEQYF
>TRBV20-1|TRBJ2-1|few|NA
TGCAGTGCTAGAGATATAAGTGGGAGGACTGAGCAGCTCTTC
CSARDISGRTEQLF
>TRBV5-4|TRBJ2-5|few|TRBD1
TGTGCCAGCAGGCCGGGACAGCCGGAGACCCAGTACTTC
CASRPGQPETQYF
>TRBV12-3/TRBV12-4|TRBJ2-7|few|TRBD1
TGTGCCAGCACCACCGGGACAGGGCCCTACGAGCAGTACTTC
CASTTGTGPYEQYF
>TRBV28|TRBJ2-7|many|NA
TGTGCCAGCAGTTTAATAGGGACCGAGCAGTACTTC
CASSLIGTEQYF
>TRBV20-1|TRBJ2-1|NA|NA
TGCAGTGCTAGAGTGTCGGCAACCAATGAGCAGTTCTTC
CSARVSATNEQFF
>TRBV12-3/TRBV12-4|TRBJ2-5|NA|NA
TGTGCCAGCAGTCCCATGAGAAGAGAGACCCAGTACTTC
CASSPMRRETQYF
>TRBV5-1|TRBJ2-5|few|TRBD2
TGCGCCAGCAGCTCGACTAGCGGGAGTTCGGAGACCCAGTACTTC
CASSSTSGSSETQYF
>TRBV6-5|TRBJ1-5|NA|NA
TGTGCCAGCGGGTTGGGTTTCAATCAGCCCCAGCATTTT
CASGLGFNQPQHF
>TRBV9|TRBJ2-3|NA|NA
TGTGCCAGCAGCCAGGGTCCAGGAGATACGCAGTATTTT
CASSQGPGDTQYF
>TRBV5-1|TRBJ2-1|many|TRBD1
TGCGCCAGCAGCTTGTGGGACAGAGGGGCTGAGCAGTTCTTC
CASSLWDRGAEQFF
>TRBV6-1|TRBJ2-1|NA|TRBD2
TGTGCCAGCAGCGGGACTAGAAATTACAATGAGCAGTTCTTC
CASSGTRNYNEQFF
>TRBV6-5|TRBJ2-5|few|TRBD2
TGTGCCAGCAGGATAGCGGGAGGGCAAGAGACCCAGTACTTC
CASRIAGGQETQYF
>TRBV24-1|TRBJ2-7|NA|NA
TGTGCCACCAGTGATTCCCCTTTGGACGAGCAGTACTTC
CATSDSPLDEQYF
>TRBV7-2|TRBJ1-2|NA|NA
TGTGCCAGCCAGAGGGGTGCTAACTATGGCTACACCTTC
CASQRGANYGYTF